The rows below give T cell receptor beta chains drawn from one sample of a study of radiation and T cells in renal cell carcinoma. Using immunoSEQ multiplex PCR, the repertoire was profiled, and TCRdb retains in-frame clones only, with some absent. The sample records 60,000 to 65,000 clones, just over 75% being singletons. The sequencing used blood, collected from a patient whose treatment included radiotherapy and nephrectomy. The receptors originated from a man aged 55 to 69 with renal cell carcinoma. Each CDR3 is given with its conserved first and last residue. The order of the fields is D gene, J gene, clone size, V gene, CDR3 protein, CDR3 DNA. A D gene is named only where the DNA matches it firmly. Rows give clone size only sometimes, using once, few, many, or a class for an expanded clone.

-	TRBJ2-1	-	TRBV30	CAWTIARKQFF	TGTGCCTGGACCATAGCCAGGAAGCAGTTCTTC
-	TRBJ1-5	-	TRBV7-2	CASSLGMGGNQPQHF	TGTGCCAGCAGCTTAGGGATGGGGGGAAATCAGCCCCAGCATTTT
-	TRBJ2-1	-	TRBV28	CASSSPTLGGGEQFF	TGTGCCAGCAGTTCCCCCACATTGGGAGGGGGTGAGCAGTTCTTC
-	TRBJ2-3	-	TRBV30	CAWRVANTQYF	TGTGCCTGGAGGGTGGCAAATACGCAGTATTTT
-	TRBJ2-1	-	TRBV29-1	CSVERVNEQFF	TGCAGCGTTGAAAGAGTCAATGAGCAGTTCTTC
TRBD2	TRBJ2-1	-	TRBV7-3	CASSLAGGTYNEQFF	TGTGCCAGCAGCCTAGCGGGAGGTACCTACAATGAGCAGTTCTTC
-	TRBJ1-4	-	TRBV6-5	CASSYSGRTNEKLFF	TGTGCCAGCAGTTACTCCGGACGGACTAATGAAAAACTGTTTTTT
-	TRBJ2-5	few	TRBV13	CASSRSSSGVGAQYF	TGTGCCAGCAGCCGATCCTCTAGTGGGGTGGGGGCCCAGTACTTC
-	TRBJ1-1	once	TRBV29-1	CSVGGYTEAFF	TGCAGCGTTGGTGGGTACACTGAAGCTTTCTTT
-	TRBJ1-5	few	TRBV10-1	CASSENLNQPQHF	TGCGCCAGCAGTGAGAACCTCAATCAGCCCCAGCATTTT
TRBD1	TRBJ1-1	-	TRBV6-5	CASNDRGGRAFF	TGTGCCAGCAACGACAGGGGAGGGAGGGCTTTCTTT
TRBD1	TRBJ1-2	-	TRBV18	CASSPIPGQMKDGYTF	TGTGCCAGCTCACCCATCCCGGGACAGATGAAAGATGGCTACACCTTC
-	TRBJ2-5	once	TRBV6-1	CASSLNRAETQYF	TGTGCCAGCAGCCTAAACAGGGCTGAGACCCAGTACTTC
TRBD1	TRBJ2-7	-	TRBV7-2	CASSLGVRGFTYEQYF	TGTGCCAGCAGCTTAGGTGTCAGGGGGTTTACATACGAGCAGTACTTC
-	TRBJ2-3	-	TRBV6-6	CASSYIQGVTQYF	TGTGCCAGCAGTTACATACAGGGAGTTACGCAGTATTTT
-	TRBJ2-3	few	TRBV25-1	CASSPRGGTDTQYF	TGTGCCAGCAGCCCCAGGGGGGGCACAGATACGCAGTATTTT
-	TRBJ1-1	-	TRBV4-3	CASSQQAQMNTEAFF	TGCGCCAGCAGCCAACAGGCCCAAATGAACACTGAAGCTTTCTTT
-	TRBJ2-1	-	TRBV5-1	CASSLLQAGGEQFF	TGCGCCAGCAGCTTGTTACAGGCCGGGGGTGAGCAGTTCTTC
-	TRBJ1-1	few	TRBV6-5	CASSKGVVRNTEAFF	TGTGCCAGCAGTAAAGGGGTCGTCAGGAACACTGAAGCTTTCTTT
-	TRBJ2-6	-	TRBV15	CATSPRDVSGANVLTF	TGTGCCACCAGCCCACGAGACGTCTCTGGGGCCAACGTCCTGACTTTC
TRBD1	TRBJ2-1	-	TRBV18	CASSPDRGTNEQFF	TGTGCCAGCTCACCAGACAGGGGGACTAATGAGCAGTTCTTC
-	TRBJ2-5	-	TRBV9	CASSAIPSGPEVPETQYF	TGTGCCAGCAGCGCCATCCCCTCCGGGCCCGAAGTTCCCGAGACCCAGTACTTC
-	TRBJ1-6	-	TRBV15	CATSPDLNSPLHF	TGTGCCACCAGCCCGGACTTAAACTCACCCCTCCACTTT
-	TRBJ1-4	-	TRBV18	CASSPLGRAADEKLFF	TGTGCCAGCTCACCACTTGGGAGGGCGGCGGATGAAAAACTGTTTTTT
-	TRBJ1-5	-	TRBV27	CASSLSGMGGNQPQHF	TGTGCCAGCAGTTTATCAGGGATGGGGGGCAATCAGCCCCAGCATTTT
-	TRBJ2-5	-	TRBV29-1	CSGVKWETQYF	TGCAGCGGCGTGAAATGGGAGACCCAGTACTTC
-	TRBJ2-7	-	TRBV10-2	CASRDWISSYEQYF	TGCGCCAGCAGGGACTGGATCAGCTCCTACGAGCAGTACTTC
-	TRBJ2-7	-	TRBV11-3	CASSPGFSNEQYF	TGTGCCAGCAGCCCGGGGTTCTCCAACGAGCAGTACTTC
-	TRBJ2-7	-	TRBV9	CASSPWTEAYEQYF	TGTGCCAGCAGCCCCTGGACGGAAGCCTACGAGCAGTACTTC
-	TRBJ2-5	-	TRBV5-1	CASSSTPQETQYF	TGCGCCAGCAGCTCGACCCCACAAGAGACCCAGTACTTC
TRBD1	TRBJ2-1	-	TRBV6-6	CASSTRQGNNEQFF	TGTGCCAGCAGTACCCGACAGGGGAACAATGAGCAGTTCTTC
TRBD2	TRBJ2-3	-	TRBV7-2	CASSLAGAGGDTQYF	TGTGCCAGCAGCTTAGCGGGGGCGGGGGGAGATACGCAGTATTTT